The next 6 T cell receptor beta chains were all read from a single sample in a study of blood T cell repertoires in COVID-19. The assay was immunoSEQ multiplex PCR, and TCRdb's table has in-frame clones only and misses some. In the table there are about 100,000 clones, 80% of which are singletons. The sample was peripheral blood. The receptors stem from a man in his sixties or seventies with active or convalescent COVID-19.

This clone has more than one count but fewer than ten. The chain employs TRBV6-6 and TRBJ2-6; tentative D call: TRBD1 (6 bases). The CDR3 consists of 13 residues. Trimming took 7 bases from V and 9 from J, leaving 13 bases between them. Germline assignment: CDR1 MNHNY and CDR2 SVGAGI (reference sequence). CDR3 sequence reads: CASIKTGINVLTF. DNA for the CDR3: TGTGCCAGCATAAAAACAGGGATCAACGTCCTGACTTTC.

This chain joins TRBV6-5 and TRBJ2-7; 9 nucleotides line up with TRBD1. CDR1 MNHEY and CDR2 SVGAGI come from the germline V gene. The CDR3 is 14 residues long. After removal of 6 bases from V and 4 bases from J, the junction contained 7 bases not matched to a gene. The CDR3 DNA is TGTGCCAGCAGATCCGGGACAGGGACTTACGAGCAGTACTTC. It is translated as CASRSGTGTYEQYF.

CDR3 coding DNA: TGTGCCAGCTCACCACGGGACAGCCGGAATTCACCCCTCCACTTT. This translates into CASSPRDSRNSPLHF. V gene TRBV18 combines with J gene TRBJ1-6; 7 nucleotides match TRBD1. Unmatched junction bases numbered 4, after V lost 1 base and J lost 7 bases. Germline lookup yields CDR1 KGHSH and CDR2 LQKENI. This CDR3 has 15 residues.

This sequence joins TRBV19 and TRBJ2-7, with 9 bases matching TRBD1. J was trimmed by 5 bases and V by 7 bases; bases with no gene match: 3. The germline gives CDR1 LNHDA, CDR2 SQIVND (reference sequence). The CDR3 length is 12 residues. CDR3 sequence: CASKDRGNEQYF. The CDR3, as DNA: TGTGCCAGTAAGGACAGGGGAAACGAGCAGTACTTC. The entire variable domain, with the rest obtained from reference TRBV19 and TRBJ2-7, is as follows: DGGITQSPKYLFRKEGQNVTLSCEQNLNHDAMYWYRQDPGQGLRLIYYSQIVNDFQKGDIAEGYSVSREKKESFPLTVTSAQKNPTAFYLCASKDRGNEQYFGPGTRLTVT.

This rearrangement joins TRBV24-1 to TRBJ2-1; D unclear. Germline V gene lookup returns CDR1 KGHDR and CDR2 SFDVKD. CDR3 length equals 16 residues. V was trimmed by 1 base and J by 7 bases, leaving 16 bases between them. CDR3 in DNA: TGTGCCACCAGTGATTTATTGGGCAGATCCAAGAATGAGCAGTTCTTC. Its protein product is CATSDLLGRSKNEQFF.

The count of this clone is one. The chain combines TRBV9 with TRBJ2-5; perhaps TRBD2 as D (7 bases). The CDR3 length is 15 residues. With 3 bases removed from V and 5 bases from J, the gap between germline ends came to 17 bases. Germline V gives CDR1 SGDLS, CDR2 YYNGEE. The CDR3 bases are TGTGCCAGCAGCGAGGGGGGGAATGTCAGGGAGACCCAGTACTTC. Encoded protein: CASSEGGNVRETQYF.